The 32 T cell receptor beta chains in this list originate from one sample, sequenced in a study of tumor-infiltrating lymphocytes in primary liver carcinoma (dated by TCRdb to 2016 to 2017). For sequencing, an Illumina HiSeq 2500 was employed. Starting from approximately 500 ng total RNA, TCRbeta-specific cDNA was produced by reverse transcription with a constant-region primer and ProtoScript II reverse transcriptase. Three nested multiplex PCR rounds, following a slightly modified ARM-PCR procedure, were used to build the TCRbeta libraries. Multiplex TRBV1-TRBV30 forward primers and a Cbeta reverse primer were used in the first two PCR rounds, each of which was run for about 10 cycles. The public reads were quality trimmed at Q25 with fastp and then assembled into clones with MiXCR by TCRdb, keeping productive beta chains. Rows merge per CDR3 protein into single entries with the most common DNA and genes. The sample table records some 320,000 distinct CDR3 sequences; more than 55% of these occur just once. Of the sample, about 9.4% falls within the top ten clones.

Blood RNA was extracted from unsorted whole blood using TRIzol reagent, and germline DNA was obtained with the DNeasy Blood & Tissue kit. Sequencing was carried out using peripheral blood. The receptor set was obtained from a man aged 35-49 years with primary liver carcinoma and hepatitis B virus infection.

This clonotype was observed at least ten times. J is TRBJ2-3 and V is TRBV29-1; D remains unclear. Germline values: CDR1 SQVTM, CDR2 ANQGSEA. This CDR3 has 14 amino acids. The V end lost 1 base, the J end lost 11 bases, and 19 bases lay between the germline ends. In nucleotides, the CDR3 is TGCAGCGTTGAAGGGTTTCCTTCCCCTCTTGGGCAGTATTTT. This sequence encodes CSVEGFPSPLGQYF.

This clonotype was found many times. The chain couples TRBV12-3 or TRBV12-4 to TRBJ2-2, with 7 bases matching TRBD1. V dropped 1 base and J dropped 13; count of bases not matched to a gene: 6. There are 13 residues in the CDR3. CDR3 coding DNA: TGTGCCAGCAGTTTAGGACAGGGTGTTAGGCTGTTTTTT. It encodes CASSLGQGVRLFF.

The chain carries TRBV6-4 and TRBJ2-1, with D uncertain. Trimming shortened V by 10 bases and J by 8 bases, and 21 bases separated the two germline ends. Germline values: CDR1 MRHNA, CDR2 SNTAGT. The CDR3 sequence is 14 residues long. CDR3 region: CANRRDTLTDEQFF. The CDR3 region has the DNA TGTGCCAACAGAAGGGATACTCTAACAGATGAGCAGTTCTTC.

The sample holds many counts of this clonotype. The rearrangement joins TRBV10-1 to TRBJ2-2; D perhaps matches TRBD1 (6 bases). V gave up 3 bases and J gave up 1 base, with 12 bases separating them. The CDR3 totals 16 residues. Germline CDR1 and CDR2: WNHNN and SYGVQD (reference sequence). CDR3 DNA sequence: TGCGCCAGCAGTGAACAGGGAATTGAGAACACCGGGGAGCTGTTTTTT. Residues: CASSEQGIENTGELFF.

This clonotype showed up just a few times. The rearrangement joins TRBV6-5 to TRBJ2-2, with D perhaps matching TRBD2 (6 bases). This CDR3 has 16 residues. V was pared by 0 bases and J by 3 bases, with 11 bases between. Per germline, CDR1 MNHEY and CDR2 SVGAGI. This CDR3 reads CASSYSSVADTGELFF. The CDR3 DNA reads TGTGCCAGCAGTTACTCGTCGGTAGCGGACACCGGGGAGCTGTTTTTT.

This clonotype was counted a single time. A much larger clone lies one base from this, so it may be a read error. This chain connects TRBV5-5 to TRBJ1-1, with D possibly being TRBD1 (6 bases). The CDR3 is 16 residues long. CDR1 and CDR2 (germline): SGHKS, YYEKEE (reference sequence). The V and J ends lost 4 bases and 1 base respectively, with 17 bases between them. The CDR3 coding sequence is TGTGCCAGCAGCGGGTTGACAGGCAGTACGAACACTGAAGCTTTCTTT. Amino acid sequence: CASSGLTGSTNTEAFF.

This clonotype has only a few counts. V and J are TRBV4-2 and TRBJ2-7; D is uncertain. The CDR3 length is 11 residues. Trimming took 6 bases from V and 9 from J, leaving 12 bases between them. Germline V gives CDR1 LGHNA, CDR2 YNFKEQ. CDR3 coding DNA: TGTGCCAGCAGTAGCTCCCACGGGCAGTACTTC. Its protein product is CASSSSHGQYF.

This clonotype was counted a few times. As the CDR3 is not closed by the conserved phenylalanine or tryptophan, this likely results from a read error. J is TRBJ1-5 and V is TRBV19; D not resolved. CDR1 and CDR2 from the germline V gene are LNHDA and SQIVND (reference sequence). Trimming took 7 bases from V and 2 from J, leaving 12 bases between them. The CDR3 length is 14 residues. The CDR3 nucleotides read TGTGCCAGTACGAATCAAGGGCGCAATCAGCCCCAGCATCTT. Translating it yields CASTNQGRNQPQHL.

This clonotype was counted at least ten times. The chain employs TRBV12-3 or TRBV12-4 and TRBJ1-5; 7 bases are a match to TRBD1. V gave up 5 bases and J gave up 4 bases; unmatched junction bases: 8. The CDR3 runs to 15 residues. CDR3 in amino acids: CASSTRDSANQPQHF. CDR3 nucleotide sequence: TGTGCCAGCAGTACCCGGGACAGTGCTAATCAGCCCCAGCATTTT.

The rearrangement joins TRBV12-5 to TRBJ2-2, with D possibly being TRBD1 (6 bases). Between the trimmed V and J ends, which lost 2 bases and 5 bases, there was a span of 12 bases. Germline CDR1 and CDR2: LGHNT and FRNRAP. This CDR3 comprises 15 residues. CDR3 in amino acids: CASGLLTQGTGELFF. The CDR3 DNA follows: TGTGCTAGTGGTTTGCTCACACAGGGTACCGGGGAGCTGTTTTTT.

CDR3 nucleotide sequence: TGTGCCAGCAGACCGTCTAGCGGGAGTGGCGAGCAGTACTTC. Translated: CASRPSSGSGEQYF. The chain links TRBV21-1 to TRBJ2-7; the table names TRBD2, a call not compared with the DNA. TRBV21-1 is listed as a pseudogene. CDR3 length: 14 amino acids.

This clonotype was seen repeatedly, ten times or more. The chain joins TRBV6-6 to TRBJ2-7; 9 bases agree with TRBD2. The V and J ends lost 6 bases and 4 bases, in that order; junction bases with no gene match: 7. There are 14 residues in the CDR3. Germline V gene sequence: CDR1 MNHNY, CDR2 SVGAGI (reference sequence). DNA of the CDR3: TGTGCCAGCAGGGATATAGCGGGAGAGTACGAGCAGTACTTC. As protein: CASRDIAGEYEQYF.

Note on this clonotype: Because the CDR3 is missing its conserved closing phenylalanine or tryptophan, this is likely a read error. This chain links TRBV11-2 with TRBJ2-7; D uncertain. This CDR3 contains 12 residues. The V gene's germline CDR1 is SGHAT and CDR2 FQNNGV. The CDR3 coding sequence is TGTGCCAGTAGCTTAATAACCTACGAGCAGTACTCC. Protein: CASSLITYEQYS.

The chain links TRBV6-2 or TRBV6-3 to TRBJ2-7, with a weak D call TRBD2 (6 bases). The CDR3 is 20 amino acids. V shed 10 bases and J shed 1 base, with 35 bases lying between them. CDR1 MNHEY and CDR2 SVGEGT come from the germline V gene. The CDR3 here is CANEISHFPTGDGRSYEQYF. The CDR3 region has the DNA TGTGCCAACGAGATTTCTCATTTTCCCACGGGGGATGGCAGATCCTACGAGCAGTACTTC.

A remark on this clonotype: This may stem from a read error, because a much larger clone lies one nucleotide away. The gene calls are TRBV4-2 and TRBJ2-3; D not certain. The V gene's germline CDR1 is LGHNA and CDR2 YNFKEQ. This CDR3 is 14 amino acids long. CDR3 amino acids: CVSSQEGFTDTQYF. CDR3 nucleotide sequence: TGTGTCAGCAGCCAAGAAGGCTTTACAGATACGCAGTATTTT.

The sample holds a few counts of this clonotype. The chain carries TRBV6-1 and TRBJ1-1; a possible D gene is TRBD1 (5 bases). V was pared by 3 bases and J by 5 bases, with 16 bases between. CDR3 length equals 15 residues. Germline loops: CDR1 MNHNS, CDR2 SASEGT. The CDR3 sequence is CASSEGLGRGTEAFF. CDR3 DNA sequence: TGTGCCAGCAGTGAGGGTTTAGGTAGGGGAACTGAAGCTTTCTTT.

This clonotype has only a few counts. The rearrangement links TRBV11-2 to TRBJ2-1, with TRBD2 matching over 9 bases. V shed 0 bases, J shed 2 bases, and the junction held 5 bases outside the gene matches. Germline V gene sequence: CDR1 SGHAT, CDR2 FQNNGV. The CDR3 extends over 17 amino acids. CDR3 sequence reads: CASSLDRGGRAYNEQFF. In DNA, the CDR3 is TGTGCCAGCAGCTTAGATCGGGGCGGGAGGGCCTACAATGAGCAGTTCTTC.

Comment on this clonotype: A read error may explain this, as a much larger clone is one base away. The chain has TRBV6-6 and TRBJ2-7, with 10 bases aligning to TRBD2. The trim removed 5 bases at V and 3 bases at J, leaving 10 bases unmatched. Germline V CDR1 and CDR2: MNHNY, SVGAGI (reference sequence). The CDR3 runs to 16 residues. The CDR3 reads CASSHTGAGGRYEQYF. The CDR3 DNA reads as TGTGCCAGCAGTCACACTGGAGCGGGAGGGCGCTACGAGCAGTACTTC.

Notes on this clonotype: This clone may be a read error of a much larger clone one base away. The rearrangement links TRBV10-3 to TRBJ2-1; perhaps TRBD1 as D (5 bases). This CDR3 has 14 residues. Germline V CDR1 and CDR2: ENHRY, SYGVKD. The CDR3 nucleotides read TGTACCATCAGTGAGTCGCAGGGAACCCATGAGCAGTTCTTC. It translates to CTISESQGTHEQFF.

On this clonotype: The missing conserved phenylalanine or tryptophan at the end of this CDR3 makes a read error likely. The chain employs TRBV7-9 and TRBJ2-5; no reliable D call. Deletions cut 7 bases from V and 5 bases from J, with 11 bases between. This CDR3 is built from 12 residues. Germline CDR1 is SEHNR and CDR2 is FQNEAQ (reference sequence). The CDR3 sequence is CASNQEGETQYL. DNA for the CDR3: TGTGCCAGCAACCAGGAAGGGGAGACCCAGTACCTC.

A remark on this clonotype: This may arise from a read error, as a much more abundant clone is one base away. The chain carries TRBV28 and TRBJ2-5, with unresolved D. The germline V gene has CDR1 MDHEN and CDR2 SYDVKM. This CDR3 is built from 14 residues. CDR3 in DNA: TGTACCAGCAGCCTCGGGCAGGAGCTTGTGACCCAGTACTTC. Translated: CTSSLGQELVTQYF.

A note on this clonotype: This sequence may be a read error, since a much larger clone differs from it by one base. CDR3 DNA: TGTGCCAGCAGCTCGACTAGCGCGTACGAGCAGTTCTTC. The encoded protein is CASSSTSAYEQFF. The rearrangement joins TRBV5-4 to TRBJ2-7; 8 nucleotides agree with TRBD2. The J call could be wrong; TRBJ2-1 is a better fit for the DNA end. The CDR3 length is 13 residues. Germline CDR1 reads SGHNT; CDR2 reads YYREEE (reference sequence).

The gene calls are TRBV6-5 and TRBJ2-1; D perhaps matches TRBD2 (6 bases). V was trimmed by 10 bases and J by 6 bases, leaving 22 bases between them. Germline values: CDR1 MNHEY, CDR2 SVGAGI. The CDR3 spans 15 residues. The CDR3 loop reads CAKTKMGGLSNEQFF. In DNA, the CDR3 is TGTGCCAAAACTAAAATGGGGGGTCTGAGCAATGAGCAGTTCTTC.

As concerns this clonotype: An end of the junction does not agree with germline; a read error may underlie this. The rearrangement uses TRBV12-3 or TRBV12-4 and TRBJ1-1; D might be TRBD1 (6 bases). The CDR3 sequence is 14 residues long. CDR3 region: CASSSADRNTEALF. The CDR3 DNA reads as TGTGCCAGCAGTTCGGCTGACAGGAACACTGAAGCTTTGTTT.

The count of this clonotype is one. The junction and the germline gene differ at one end; a read error may be behind it. This chain uses TRBV6-6 with TRBJ2-6, with TRBD1 matching over 7 bases. Germline CDR1 is MNHNY and CDR2 is SVGAGI (reference sequence). This CDR3 region has 17 residues. DNA for the CDR3: TGTACCAGCAGGCCTGGGACAGTAACTATGCGGGCCGACGTCCTGACTTTC. Protein: CTSRPGTVTMRADVLTF.

Ten or more counts support this clonotype. CDR3 amino acids: CASSDSGPKSYEQYF. The CDR3, as DNA: TGTGCCAGCAGTGATAGCGGGCCTAAATCCTACGAGCAGTACTTC. The genes are TRBV28 and TRBJ2-7, with 7 positions matching TRBD2. After removal of 5 bases from V and 1 base from J, the junction contained 8 bases not matched to a gene. This CDR3 is 15 amino acids long. The V gene's germline CDR1 is MDHEN and CDR2 SYDVKM.

This clonotype appeared a single time. This may be a read error: a much more frequent sequence differs by one nucleotide. The rearrangement links TRBV12-3 or TRBV12-4 to TRBJ1-5; perhaps TRBD1 as D (5 bases). CDR3 size: 14 residues. The V and J ends lost 6 bases and 4 bases respectively, with 13 bases between them. CDR3 amino acids: CASRPLQGNQPQHF. CDR3 bases: TGTGCCAGCAGACCTCTCCAGGGAAATCAGCCCCAGCATTTT.

In its sample, this clonotype was seen many times. This sequence joins TRBV4-2 and TRBJ2-2, with TRBD1 matching over 8 bases. CDR3 length: 16 amino acids. Trimming took 0 bases from V and 5 from J; bases not matched to a gene: 5. Germline loops: CDR1 LGHNA, CDR2 YNFKEQ. CDR3 nucleotides: TGTGCCAGCAGCCAAGATCAGGGGGCGGGTACCGGGGAGCTGTTTTTT. This gives the protein CASSQDQGAGTGELFF.

With respect to this clonotype: A junction boundary mismatches the germline segment, possibly from a read error. The J gene is TRBJ1-1, the V gene TRBV6-2 or TRBV6-3, with D tentatively TRBD1 (6 bases). This CDR3 is built from 15 residues. Germline loops: CDR1 MNHEY, CDR2 SVGEGT. CDR3 coding DNA: TGTGTCAGCCGGAGATGGGATTCAGGGGAAGCTGAAGCTTTCTTT. Translating gives CVSRRWDSGEAEAFF.

As regards this clonotype: A read error may account for a junction end that differs from germline. This rearrangement joins TRBV11-1 to TRBJ2-1; 12 bases match TRBD1. This CDR3 has 15 residues. Looked up from germline, CDR1 is SGHAT and CDR2 is FQDESV (reference sequence). CDR3 sequence reads: CASRPGTGGYSEQFF. Written as DNA, the CDR3 is TGTGCCAGCAGGCCCGGGACAGGGGGCTACAGTGAGCAGTTCTTC.

This clonotype was detected ten times or more. The gene calls are TRBV4-1 and TRBJ2-5; D is unresolved. Trimming stripped 0 bases from V and 1 base from J, with 12 bases between. The CDR3 spans 16 residues. Per germline, CDR1 MGHRA and CDR2 YSYEKL. In DNA, the CDR3 is TGCGCCAGCAGCCAAGAAACCGGCAGACTCCAAGAGACCCAGTACTTC. Its protein product is CASSQETGRLQETQYF.

This clonotype was observed many times. The chain links TRBV6-1 to TRBJ2-7; D may be TRBD1 (6 bases). The germline V gene has CDR1 MNHNS and CDR2 SASEGT. V was clipped by 8 bases and J by 4 bases, with 6 bases between them. This CDR3 spans 10 amino acids. CDR3 region: CASGQYEQYF. In nucleotides, the CDR3 is TGTGCCAGCGGACAGTACGAGCAGTACTTC.